A single sample gave rise to the 18 T cell receptor beta chains below, sequenced in a study of naive and memory T cell subsets. TCR cDNA received a 3' ligated oligonucleotide that carried a UMI. Four PCR rounds used nested alpha and beta constant region primers plus the SP2 primer. TCRdb analysed the 5' RACE reads with MiXCR anew, one entry per CDR3 protein. The table includes tens of thousands of distinct CDR3 sequences, 6.5% to 8.5% detected once. The receptor set was obtained from a female donor in good health.

The sample holds a few counts of this clonotype. V usage is TRBV18 and J usage is TRBJ2-5; the match to TRBD2 covers 10 bases. Germline values: CDR1 KGHSH, CDR2 LQKENI. The CDR3 is made up of 17 amino acids. J lost 5 bases, V lost 3 bases, and 12 bases had no gene match. The CDR3, as DNA: TGTGCCAGCTCACCTGATGTGGGACTAGCGAACGGCGAGACCCAGTACTTC. This gives the protein CASSPDVGLANGETQYF.

The sample holds a few counts of this clonotype. The rearrangement uses TRBV29-1 and TRBJ1-5, with D possibly TRBD1 on 5 matching bases. V was cut by 4 bases and J by 1 base, with 8 bases left in between. This CDR3 contains 13 residues. CDR1 and CDR2 from the germline V gene are SQVTM and ANQGSEA. CDR3 protein: CSVVWGSNQPQHF. CDR3 sequence (DNA): TGCAGCGTTGTATGGGGGAGCAATCAGCCCCAGCATTTT.

The rearrangement uses TRBV6-5 and TRBJ1-2; a possible D gene is TRBD1 (6 bases). Germline V CDR1 and CDR2: MNHEY, SVGAGI. CDR3 length: 15 residues. Trimming stripped 6 bases from V and 4 bases from J, with 18 bases between. CDR3 DNA sequence: TGTGCCAGCAGACGTACCCAGGACAGAAGCTATGGCTACACCTTC. Protein sequence: CASRRTQDRSYGYTF.

This clonotype occurred many times. This chain joins TRBV20-1 and TRBJ2-5; D assignment may be TRBD1 or TRBD2 (5 bases each). The CDR3 consists of 15 residues. From germline, CDR1 is DFQATT and CDR2 SNEGSKA (reference sequence). V dropped 3 bases and J dropped 2 bases, with 16 bases sitting between them. This chain's CDR3 is CSARAPWGPQETQYF. The CDR3 coding sequence is TGCAGTGCTAGGGCCCCTTGGGGACCGCAAGAGACCCAGTACTTC.

This clonotype was recorded many times. The chain recombines TRBV5-1 with TRBJ2-1; perhaps TRBD1 as D (5 bases). Between the trimmed V and J ends, which lost 5 bases and 1 base, there was a span of 13 bases. Germline CDR1 is SGHRS and CDR2 is YFSETQ. There are 15 residues in the CDR3. For the CDR3, the DNA is TGCGCCAGCAGACCTGACAGTACATCCTACAATGAGCAGTTCTTC. Protein sequence: CASRPDSTSYNEQFF.

There are a few counts of this clonotype. This chain connects TRBV5-6 to TRBJ2-1; D remains ambiguous. Per germline, CDR1 SGHDT and CDR2 YYEEEE. The CDR3 length is 14 residues. The V end lost 3 bases, the J end lost 2 bases, and 9 bases lay between the germline ends. CDR3 nucleotide sequence: TGTGCCAGCAGCTGGTGGCGGACCTACAATGAGCAGTTCTTC. It codes for CASSWWRTYNEQFF. Filled out from reference TRBV5-6 and TRBJ2-1, the complete variable domain reads DAGVTQSPTHLIKTRGQQVTLRCSPKSGHDTVSWYQQALGQGPQFIFQYYEEEERQRGNFPDRFSGHQFPNYSSELNVNALLLGDSALYLCASSWWRTYNEQFFGPGTRLTVL.

The sample holds a few counts of this clonotype. As DNA, the CDR3 is TGTGCCAGCAGACCGACAGGCGGTAGCAATCAGCCCCAGCATTTT. Its translation: CASRPTGGSNQPQHF. The chain joins TRBV6-5 to TRBJ1-5; tentative D call: TRBD1 (6 bases). The CDR3 runs to 15 residues. Germline values: CDR1 MNHEY, CDR2 SVGAGI. Trimming took 6 bases from V and 0 from J, leaving 12 bases between them.

There are many counts of this clonotype. This chain uses TRBV7-9 with TRBJ1-1; TRBD1 agrees at 8 bases. There are 14 residues in the CDR3. Germline V gives CDR1 SEHNR, CDR2 FQNEAQ (reference sequence). V shed 3 bases, J shed 7 bases, and the junction held 7 bases outside the gene matches. The CDR3 sequence: CASSFQGAGIEAFF. CDR3 sequence (DNA): TGTGCCAGCAGCTTCCAGGGGGCAGGCATTGAAGCTTTCTTT.

This clonotype was recorded at least ten times. The chain couples TRBV6-5 to TRBJ2-5; TRBD2 agrees at 11 bases. The CDR3 covers 17 residues. Losses at the gene ends were 1 base for V and 5 bases for J; bases not matched to a gene: 9. Germline CDR1 reads MNHEY; CDR2 reads SVGAGI. In DNA, the CDR3 is TGTGCCAGCAGTTACTATCCTAGCGGGGGGTTGGAGGAGACCCAGTACTTC. This encodes CASSYYPSGGLEETQYF.

This clonotype was counted many times. This chain links TRBV20-1 with TRBJ2-2; no clear D gene. CDR1 and CDR2 from the germline V gene are DFQATT and SNEGSKA (reference sequence). The CDR3 sequence is 11 residues long. Trimming took 6 bases from V and 1 from J, leaving 3 bases between them. Written as DNA, the CDR3 is TGCAGTGCGAAGAACACCGGGGAGCTGTTTTTT. Translating it yields CSAKNTGELFF.

This clonotype was recorded many times. The chain combines TRBV12-3 or TRBV12-4 with TRBJ2-3; TRBD2 is a possible D gene (6 bases). This CDR3 region has 14 residues. The V and J ends lost 5 bases and 0 bases respectively, with 9 bases between them. CDR3 coding DNA: TGTGCCAGCAGTCCGGGACTGAGCACAGATACGCAGTATTTT. Translating gives CASSPGLSTDTQYF.

This clonotype was detected only a few times. The genes are TRBV12-3 or TRBV12-4 and TRBJ1-6, with 9 positions matching TRBD1. The CDR3 totals 14 residues. V dropped 5 bases and J dropped 11; count of bases not matched to a gene: 7. Written as DNA, the CDR3 is TGTGCCAGCAGTGTCGGGACAGGGCTCCCACCCCTCCACTTT. It is translated as CASSVGTGLPPLHF.

This clonotype was seen many times. The chain links TRBV12-5 to TRBJ1-1; perhaps TRBD1 as D (6 bases). CDR3 length: 13 residues. CDR1 is LGHNT and CDR2 is FRNRAP in the germline V gene. Trimming took 5 bases from V and 4 from J, leaving 11 bases between them. Here the CDR3 reads CASGPLDSTEAFF. The CDR3 DNA is TGTGCTAGTGGTCCACTGGACAGCACTGAAGCTTTCTTT.

This clonotype was seen repeatedly, ten times or more. This chain uses TRBV6-1 with TRBJ1-2; D gene unclear. The CDR3 consists of 15 residues. CDR1 and CDR2 (germline): MNHNS, SASEGT. Trimming removed 0 bases from V and 4 bases from J, with 12 bases in between. Here the CDR3 DNA reads TGTGCCAGCAGTGAAGCTAGGCAGTCCTTCTATGGCTACACCTTC. Protein sequence: CASSEARQSFYGYTF.

This clonotype has at least ten counts. The V and J genes are TRBV7-3 and TRBJ1-3; TRBD1 matches 8 bases. The CDR3 extends over 17 amino acids. In germline, CDR1 is SGHTA, CDR2 FQGTGA. V trimming: 5 bases; J trimming: 0 bases; junction bases outside the gene matches: 9. In nucleotides, the CDR3 is TGTGCCAGCAGCCCTGGACAGGGAAGGGACTCTGGAAACACCATATATTTT. Protein product: CASSPGQGRDSGNTIYF.

The chain combines TRBV29-1 with TRBJ2-1; D not certain. The germline gives CDR1 SQVTM, CDR2 ANQGSEA. This CDR3 comprises 13 residues. Between the trimmed V and J ends, which lost 1 base and 6 bases, there was a span of 10 bases. The CDR3 is CSVEGHDTNEQFF. In nucleotides, the CDR3 is TGCAGCGTTGAAGGGCACGACACCAATGAGCAGTTCTTC.

As concerns this clonotype: The junction departs from germline at one end; a sequencing error may be responsible. DNA of the CDR3: TGTGCCAGCACCGAAGGTCTAACGGGACAGGGGAGGTTC. Protein: CASTEGLTGQGRF. The chain combines TRBV6-1 with TRBJ2-4; TRBD1 matches at 10 bases. This CDR3 spans 13 amino acids. Germline CDR1 and CDR2: MNHNS and SASEGT.

This clonotype was counted many times. This chain connects TRBV5-1 to TRBJ1-1; the D gene is possibly TRBD1 (6 bases). Trimming removed 1 base at V and 5 bases at J, with 9 bases between. This CDR3 spans 13 amino acids. CDR1 is SGHRS, CDR2 YFSETQ, per germline. The CDR3 DNA is TGCGCCAGCAGCTTGAACCAGGGGACTGAAGCTTTCTTT. It encodes CASSLNQGTEAFF.